The 26 T cell receptor beta chains below were found in one sample sequenced in a study of shared clonotypes between healthy human individuals. Assay used: immunoSEQ multiplex PCR; TCRdb lists only in-frame clones, some missing. The repertoire holds under 150,000 clones, with around 73% as singletons. The specimen was memory CD8+ T cells sorted from blood. Stated subset: CD45RO+ cells pooled with CCR7-negative TemRA cells. The receptors originated from a woman under 40 in good health.

The J gene is TRBJ1-2, the V gene TRBV19, with a possible D match to TRBD1 (5 bases). The CDR3 totals 12 residues. Per germline, CDR1 LNHDA and CDR2 SQIVND (reference sequence). V lost 6 bases to trimming and J lost 5 bases, with 10 bases between them. As DNA, the CDR3 is TGTGCCAGTAGGACTCGACAGTATGGCTACACCTTC. Translating gives CASRTRQYGYTF.

The chain uses TRBV7-8 and TRBJ2-7; D gene unclear. The germline gives CDR1 SGHVS, CDR2 FQNEAQ. V lost 1 base, J lost 4 bases, and 8 bases lay in between. The length of the CDR3 is 13 residues. CDR3 in DNA: TGTGCCAGCAGCTTAGACAACCCGTACGAGCAGTACTTC. It is translated as CASSLDNPYEQYF.

V is TRBV28 and J is TRBJ1-2, with D uncertain. The CDR3 runs to 11 residues. Trimming took off 6 bases at V and 4 bases at J, with 6 bases between the two ends. The germline V gene has CDR1 MDHEN and CDR2 SYDVKM. The CDR3, as DNA: TGTGCCAGCAGCTACTTCTATGGCTACACCTTC. It specifies CASSYFYGYTF.

This chain joins TRBV6-5 and TRBJ1-1; perhaps TRBD1 as D (6 bases). Germline V gene sequence: CDR1 MNHEY, CDR2 SVGAGI. V was pared by 7 bases and J by 5 bases, with 14 bases between. This CDR3 contains 13 residues. The CDR3 protein is CASILTQGTEAFF. CDR3 in DNA: TGTGCCAGCATTCTTACCCAGGGGACTGAAGCTTTCTTT.

The table lists this clone with a count of one. V and J are TRBV7-6 and TRBJ1-1; D is ambiguous. The germline V gene has CDR1 SGHVS and CDR2 FNYEAQ. V lost 4 bases and J lost 0, with 6 bases in between. CDR3 size: 13 residues. DNA of the CDR3: TGTGCCAGCAGCTCCCGCTTGAACACTGAAGCTTTCTTT. Translated, it gives CASSSRLNTEAFF.

This clone was seen more than once but under ten times. The chain uses TRBV7-2 and TRBJ1-2; D unresolved. Germline values: CDR1 SGHTA, CDR2 FQGNSA. There are 13 residues in the CDR3. Trimming removed 5 bases from V and 0 bases from J, with 7 bases in between. CDR3 sequence (DNA): TGTGCCAGCAGCGAACCCCCTAACTATGGCTACACCTTC. Translated, it gives CASSEPPNYGYTF.

This chain joins TRBV6-6 and TRBJ2-1; weak D call: TRBD1 (5 bases). Germline CDR1 reads MNHNY; CDR2 reads SVGAGI (reference sequence). V lost 6 bases, J lost 9 bases, and 12 bases lay in between. The CDR3 spans 12 residues. CDR3 loop: CASSLRVGEQFF. The DNA for the CDR3 is TGTGCCAGCAGCCTCAGGGTAGGTGAGCAGTTCTTC.

The chain recombines TRBV18 with TRBJ1-5; 12 positions match TRBD1. The V gene's germline CDR1 is KGHSH and CDR2 LQKENI. The CDR3 runs 16 residues. With 0 bases clipped from V and 6 bases from J, the junction kept 3 bases outside the gene matches. The CDR3 DNA follows: TGTGCCAGCTCACCACCCGGGACAGGGGGCTCTCAGCCCCAGCATTTT. This sequence encodes CASSPPGTGGSQPQHF.

The V call is TRBV19, the J call TRBJ2-5; 7 bases align to TRBD1. This CDR3 region has 14 residues. J lost 5 bases, V lost 4 bases, and 7 bases had no gene match. Germline loops: CDR1 LNHDA, CDR2 SQIVND (reference sequence). This CDR3 reads CASSTTQGWETQYF. The CDR3, as DNA: TGTGCCAGTAGTACTACACAGGGGTGGGAGACCCAGTACTTC.

This chain links TRBV5-4 with TRBJ2-7; D may be TRBD1 or TRBD2 (5 bases each). The CDR3 consists of 14 residues. Trimming stripped 3 bases from V and 3 bases from J, with 13 bases between. The germline gives CDR1 SGHNT, CDR2 YYREEE (reference sequence). Here the CDR3 DNA reads TGTGCCAGCAGCTCGGGACCAACACACTACGAGCAGTACTTC. Its protein is CASSSGPTHYEQYF.

The chain combines TRBV4-2 with TRBJ2-6; D possibly corresponds to TRBD1 (6 bases). The CDR3 runs to 16 residues. V was shortened by 3 bases and J by 4 bases, with 13 bases between the two germline ends. CDR1 LGHNA and CDR2 YNFKEQ come from the germline V gene. The CDR3, as DNA: TGTGCCAGCAGCCAGGGAGAGGGGGTAGGGGCCAACGTCCTGACTTTC. Translation gives CASSQGEGVGANVLTF.

CDR3 amino acids: CATSRAGSSYEQYF. The CDR3 coding sequence is TGTGCCACCAGCAGAGCCGGGAGCTCCTACGAGCAGTACTTC. The chain combines TRBV15 with TRBJ2-7, with D tentatively TRBD2 (6 bases). The ends were cut back, 1 base at V and 0 bases at J, with 7 bases in the middle. The CDR3 runs 14 residues. Germline lookup yields CDR1 LNHNV and CDR2 YYDKDF (reference sequence).

Ten or more counts support this clone. Other nucleotide sequences in the sample specify the same CDR3. The V gene is TRBV28, the J gene TRBJ2-2; tentative D call: TRBD2 (6 bases). The V and J ends lost 6 bases and 3 bases respectively, with 14 bases between them. The CDR3 totals 15 residues. Germline V gene sequence: CDR1 MDHEN, CDR2 SYDVKM. In DNA form, the CDR3 reads TGTGCCAGCAGAGTCGGCGGGGAGGACACCGGGGAGCTGTTTTTT. Translated, it gives CASRVGGEDTGELFF.

This chain connects TRBV20-1 to TRBJ2-1; D remains unclear. The CDR3 has 10 residues. V lost 4 bases to trimming and J lost 3 bases, with 1 base between them. CDR1 DFQATT and CDR2 SNEGSKA come from the germline V gene (reference sequence). CDR3 in DNA: TGCAGTGCTATCTACAATGAGCAGTTCTTC. Protein: CSAIYNEQFF.

The V and J genes are TRBV25-1 and TRBJ1-3; TRBD1 matches at 9 bases. The CDR3 is 17 residues long. Germline V gene lookup returns CDR1 MGHDK and CDR2 SYGVNS. Trimming at V came to 3 bases and at J to 0 bases, leaving 6 bases not matched to a gene. As DNA, the CDR3 is TGTGCCAGCAGTGATAGGACAGGGGAGAGCTCTGGAAACACCATATATTTT. The encoded protein is CASSDRTGESSGNTIYF.

The V call is TRBV7-2, the J call TRBJ1-1, with D hard to call. The CDR3 runs 13 residues. Per the germline V gene, CDR1 is SGHTA and CDR2 is FQGNSA. V lost 5 bases to trimming and J lost 3 bases, with 10 bases between them. The CDR3 loop is CASSPPADTEAFF. Written as DNA, the CDR3 is TGTGCCAGCAGCCCCCCTGCTGACACTGAAGCTTTCTTT.

This rearrangement joins TRBV5-4 to TRBJ1-1; 9 nucleotides line up with TRBD1. Germline V gene lookup returns CDR1 SGHNT and CDR2 YYREEE (reference sequence). The V and J ends lost 4 bases and 4 bases, in that order; junction bases with no gene match: 11. The CDR3 extends over 16 amino acids. CDR3 loop: CASSGPQGARSTEAFF. The CDR3 DNA follows: TGTGCCAGCAGCGGGCCACAGGGGGCGCGAAGCACTGAAGCTTTCTTT.

In the case of this clone: A far larger clone is only one base removed, so a read error is likely. This CDR3 is also generated by other DNA sequences in the sample. The chain uses TRBV7-2 and TRBJ2-7, with TRBD1 matching 10 bases. This CDR3 spans 15 amino acids. V was clipped by 5 bases and J by 2 bases; unmatched bases: 6. Germline CDR1 is SGHTA and CDR2 is FQGNSA. CDR3 coding DNA: TGTGCCAGCAGCCAGGTCGGGACAGGGGCCTACGAGCAGTACTTC. Its translation: CASSQVGTGAYEQYF. Drawing the rest from reference TRBV7-2 and TRBJ2-7, the complete variable domain is GAGVSQSPSNKVTEKGKDVELRCDPISGHTALYWYRQSLGQGLEFLIYFQGNSAPDKSGLPSDRFSAERTGGSVSTLTIQRTQQEDSAVYLCASSQVGTGAYEQYFGPGTRLTVT.

The rearrangement uses TRBV10-1 and TRBJ2-5; 13 bases are a match to TRBD2. V shed 4 bases, J shed 3 bases, and the junction held 8 bases outside the gene matches. The germline gives CDR1 WNHNN, CDR2 SYGVQD (reference sequence). This CDR3 is 17 amino acids long. CDR3 bases: TGCGCCAGCAGTGCCCTCCAAGGACTAGCGGGAGAAGAGACCCAGTACTTC. Translation gives CASSALQGLAGEETQYF.

This clone was seen more than once but under ten times. The V call is TRBV7-9, the J call TRBJ2-5; 11 nucleotides match TRBD2. CDR1 and CDR2 (germline): SEHNR, FQNEAQ (reference sequence). The length of the CDR3 is 16 residues. V lost 6 bases and J lost 2; bases outside the gene matches: 8. CDR3 loop: CASSPPSGRLQETQYF. The CDR3 DNA follows: TGTGCCAGCAGTCCTCCTAGCGGGAGGTTGCAAGAGACCCAGTACTTC.

The rearrangement uses TRBV7-2 and TRBJ2-3, with D tentatively TRBD1 or TRBD2 (5 bases each). Looked up from germline, CDR1 is SGHTA and CDR2 is FQGNSA. V was cut by 5 bases and J by 1 base, with 13 bases left in between. This CDR3 comprises 15 residues. CDR3 DNA: TGTGCCAGCAGCCCCTTAAAGGGACGCACAGATACGCAGTATTTT. Its protein is CASSPLKGRTDTQYF.

About this clone: An end of the junction differs from the germline gene, which may be a read error. J is TRBJ1-2 and V is TRBV28; 9 nucleotides match TRBD1. The CDR3 loop spans 15 amino acids. The V gene's germline CDR1 is MDHEN and CDR2 SYDVKM. The DNA of the CDR3 is TGTGCCAGCAGTTTCCCCTCTCCGGGACAGGGCCCGATATTCTTC. Protein product: CASSFPSPGQGPIFF.

Only one count was recorded for this clone. The V gene is TRBV19, the J gene TRBJ1-1, with 8 bases aligning to TRBD1. The germline V gene has CDR1 LNHDA and CDR2 SQIVND (reference sequence). The trim removed 6 bases at V and 0 bases at J, leaving 12 bases unmatched. This CDR3 is 17 amino acids long. In DNA, the CDR3 is TGTGCCAGTAGCGGGCGTTCGAGGGACAGGTTGAACACTGAAGCTTTCTTT. Amino acids: CASSGRSRDRLNTEAFF.

This clone has ten or more counts. The chain uses TRBV25-1 and TRBJ2-7; TRBD2 matches at 7 bases. The ends lost 4 bases at V and 5 bases at J; junction bases unmatched: 11. CDR3 length equals 15 residues. From germline, CDR1 is MGHDK and CDR2 SYGVNS. DNA for the CDR3: TGTGCCAGCAGTGGTCTCAGCGGGATTCGAAACGAGCAGTACTTC. Amino acids: CASSGLSGIRNEQYF.

This clone showed up just a few times. This chain links TRBV6-1 with TRBJ1-4; no firm D call. The V end was cut by 3 bases, the J end by 7 bases, with 15 bases between. This CDR3 spans 15 amino acids. Germline CDR1 and CDR2: MNHNS and SASEGT. The CDR3 loop reads CASSERAEGSEKLFF. As DNA, the CDR3 is TGTGCCAGCAGTGAGAGGGCCGAAGGTAGTGAAAAACTGTTTTTT.

The chain carries TRBV9 and TRBJ1-2; D call uncertain. Trimming pared 1 base from V and 0 bases from J, leaving 13 bases between. The CDR3 has 16 amino acids. Germline V lookup: CDR1 SGDLS, CDR2 YYNGEE. This CDR3 reads CASSVKLRLANYGYTF. As DNA, the CDR3 is TGTGCCAGCAGCGTAAAACTTCGGTTGGCTAACTATGGCTACACCTTC.